The 11 T cell receptor beta chains given below trace back to one sample, sequenced in a study of T-cell reconstitution after alpha-beta-depleted transplantation in children. For TCRbeta, the library was prepared with unique molecular identifiers. MiXCR, run by TCRdb on the PCR reads, gives a single entry per CDR3 protein. The sample holds approximately 120,000 distinct CDR3 sequences; approximately 8.7% are singletons and the top ten take 24%. The sequenced sample was PBMCs, mostly from graft donor cells, obtained 180 days after TCRalphabeta/CD19-depleted stem cell transplant. All receptors derive from a girl under three years old who had a stem cell transplant for combined immunodeficiency, so the T cells may come from the graft donor.

This clonotype turned up a few times. The chain employs TRBV20-1 and TRBJ2-4, with 8 bases that match TRBD1. Germline trimming cut 6 bases from V and 9 bases from J; bases unmatched to any gene: 7. Per the germline V gene, CDR1 is DFQATT and CDR2 is SNEGSKA (reference sequence). The CDR3 sequence is 12 residues long. The CDR3 sequence: CSASTGASIQYF. The CDR3 bases are TGCAGTGCGTCGACAGGGGCGAGCATTCAGTACTTC.

In this sample, this clonotype turned up a few times. The chain combines TRBV29-1 with TRBJ2-5; 9 nucleotides match TRBD1. The CDR3 extends over 14 amino acids. J lost 4 bases, V lost 1 base, and 4 bases had no gene match. The germline V gene has CDR1 SQVTM and CDR2 ANQGSEA. CDR3 bases: TGCAGCGTTGAAGCCACAGGGGGCGCAGAGACCCAGTACTTC. Translation gives CSVEATGGAETQYF.

V and J are TRBV24-1 and TRBJ2-2; D may match TRBD1 or TRBD2 (5 bases each). This CDR3 region has 16 residues. V lost 8 bases and J 1 base, leaving 16 bases between the germline ends. Looked up from germline, CDR1 is KGHDR and CDR2 is SFDVKD. The CDR3 sequence is CATMGRVRGNTGELFF. The CDR3 DNA sequence: TGTGCCACCATGGGGCGGGTCCGGGGGAACACCGGGGAGCTGTTTTTT.

This clonotype is medium-sized (0.01 to 0.1%) in the sample. The V and J genes are TRBV20-1 and TRBJ2-7, with TRBD1 as a possible D gene (5 bases). Germline V CDR1 and CDR2: DFQATT, SNEGSKA (reference sequence). Trimming removed 3 bases at V and 6 bases at J, with 9 bases between. The CDR3 is made up of 11 amino acids. CDR3 protein: CSARGQVEQYF. The DNA of the CDR3 is TGCAGTGCTAGGGGGCAGGTCGAGCAGTACTTC.

This clonotype appeared a few times. This chain joins TRBV20-1 and TRBJ1-6; 7 bases are a match to TRBD1. V lost 1 base and J lost 7; bases outside the gene matches: 4. This CDR3 has 14 amino acids. CDR1 is DFQATT, CDR2 SNEGSKA, per germline (reference sequence). CDR3 protein: CSARVATGNSPLHF. CDR3 coding DNA: TGCAGTGCTAGAGTGGCGACAGGGAATTCACCCCTCCACTTT.

This sequence joins TRBV20-1 and TRBJ1-3; D may be TRBD1 (6 bases). Trimming shortened V by 3 bases and J by 3 bases, and 12 bases separated the two germline ends. The germline CDR1 and CDR2 sequences are DFQATT and SNEGSKA (reference sequence). The CDR3 has 14 residues. CDR3 sequence reads: CSASTGMDGNTIYF. The DNA for the CDR3 is TGCAGTGCTAGTACAGGGATGGATGGAAACACCATATATTTT.

The gene calls are TRBV6-4 and TRBJ2-1, with 7 bases matching TRBD2. V trimming: 6 bases; J trimming: 3 bases; junction bases outside the gene matches: 5. Germline V gives CDR1 MRHNA, CDR2 SNTAGT. This CDR3 has 14 amino acids. The CDR3 DNA is TGTGCCAGCAGCGCGGGAGCCCTCTACAATGAGCAGTTCTTC. Translation: CASSAGALYNEQFF.

This clonotype turned up a few times. This chain joins TRBV18 and TRBJ2-5, with 14 bases aligning to TRBD2. The CDR3 length is 18 residues. J lost 4 bases, V lost 2 bases, and 9 bases had no gene match. Germline-derived CDR1 and CDR2 are KGHSH and LQKENI. This CDR3 is CASSPTRLAGGPGETQYF. The CDR3 DNA is TGTGCCAGCTCACCAACCCGACTAGCGGGAGGGCCGGGAGAGACCCAGTACTTC. The full variable domain, in which reference TRBV18 and TRBJ2-5 provide the parts outside the CDR3, is NAGVMQNPRHLVRRRGQEARLRCSPMKGHSHVYWYRQLPEEGLKFMVYLQKENIIDESGMPKERFSAEFPKEGPSILRIQQVVRGDSAAYFCASSPTRLAGGPGETQYFGPGTRLLVL.

This clonotype was found many times. The V gene is TRBV12-3 or TRBV12-4, the J gene TRBJ2-5, with 12 bases matching TRBD2. The CDR3 consists of 15 residues. J gave up 9 bases and V 2 bases, and 7 bases lay outside the gene matches. CDR3 loop: CASSLSLAGGWAQYF. CDR3 sequence (DNA): TGTGCCAGCAGTTTAAGCCTAGCGGGGGGGTGGGCCCAGTACTTC.

The chain joins TRBV4-3 to TRBJ2-1; 7 bases match TRBD1. The V segment lost 4 bases and the J segment 3 bases; nucleotides outside the gene matches: 6. The CDR3 runs to 15 residues. Germline V gene sequence: CDR1 LGHNA, CDR2 YSLEER. CDR3 DNA: TGCGCCAGCAGCCTTACAGGGGACAGCTACAATGAGCAGTTCTTC. It encodes CASSLTGDSYNEQFF.

This chain joins TRBV29-1 and TRBJ2-7; 8 bases are shared with TRBD1. V lost 4 bases and J lost 3; bases outside the gene matches: 5. The length of the CDR3 is 13 residues. Germline-derived CDR1 and CDR2 are SQVTM and ANQGSEA. This chain's CDR3 is CSVVGQDLYEQYF. The CDR3 nucleotides are TGCAGCGTTGTGGGACAGGACCTCTACGAGCAGTACTTC.